Below, one T cell receptor (beta chain) is given with its context. Its antigen is unidentified. The data belong to a study of graft-versus-host responses after intestinal transplantation. Study as a whole: Multivisceral, liver-intestinal, or isolated intestinal transplants were received by the recipients. All recipients got anti-thymocyte globulin induction, then tacrolimus and steroids for about 3 years.

Study-level results: HvG clone declines early post-transplant were associated with peak circulating GvH levels. Investigators detected GvH clones in recipient marrow, with some emerging earlier in ileum or blood.

Per the germline V gene, CDR1 is SQVTM and CDR2 is ANQGSEA. The V gene lost 6 bases and the J gene lost 8 bases, with 16 bases spanning the gap. The CDR3 spans 12 residues. Libraries were prepared by immunoSEQ multiplex PCR; TCRdb keeps only in-frame clonotypes and omits some of them. The repertoire holds about 25,000 clones, roughly 94% seen once, with around 0.52% in the top ten. The source material was PBMCs, sampled 156 days after intestinal transplant. This receptor was obtained from a human patient who received an intestinal transplant, so some T cells may come from the graft donor. The chain uses TRBV29-1 and TRBJ1-2; D not resolved. The CDR3: CSVPGLTAGYTF. The CDR3 DNA reads TGCAGCGTCCCAGGCCTCACGGCCGGCTACACCTTC.